The clone carrying this TCR beta chain was counted many times. The antigen is not known. The sample originates from a study of CD8 T cells in ankylosing spondylitis. Using its own MiXCR run on the 5' RACE reads, TCRdb lists one record per CDR3 protein. The table lists fewer than 550,000 distinct CDR3 sequences, about 5.2% of them singletons. The V gene end was trimmed by 3 bases and the J gene end by 1 base; junction bases not matched to a gene: 10. Germline CDR1 is LGHNA and CDR2 is YNFKEQ. This CDR3 is built from 19 residues. Findings of the study overall: Relatively rare in peripheral blood, disease-linked clones were also CD8+. Ankylosing spondylitis blood appeared to be characterized by a TCR beta motif of under 10 highly homologous variants.

The chain recombines TRBV4-2 with TRBJ2-2, with TRBD2 matching over 11 bases. The sequence was obtained from a male donor with ankylosing spondylitis. Sequenced material: blood, either unsorted or a sorted T cell fraction (not recorded which). CDR3 amino acids: CASSQPMPGLAVNTGELFF. The CDR3 region has the DNA TGTGCCAGCAGCCAGCCTATGCCGGGACTAGCGGTGAACACCGGGGAGCTGTTTTTT.